This TCR beta chain was recovered during a study of cytomegalovirus exposure and HLA in healthy donors (dated by TCRdb to 2016 to 2017). Describing the broader study: In an earlier analysis of some 550 of the donors, about 270 Gb of sequence data and 95 million to 130 million unique TCR beta sequences from about 179 million T cells were reported. Class I and class II HLA loci were covered by the typing at four-digit resolution. Roughly 5 DR-DQ haplotypes were treated as single units for association and clustering because of strong linkage in the cohort. Donor age, sex, ethnicity and CMV serostatus were compiled together with the repertoire data. The number of donors typed differed by locus, with roughly 629-640 for A, B, C, DRB1 and DQB1, around 500 for DQA1, 606 for DPA1, and around 460 for DPB1. Along with the roughly 610-subject first cohort, a separate validation cohort of 120 different subjects was used. Across 398 genotyped donors of the cohort, an average of about 200,000 unique TCR beta nucleotide sequences per donor were sequenced, and 15% to 20% of those sequences were non-productive. To study patterns of TCR occurrence, a later analysis re-analyzed previously published TCR beta repertoires from several hundred donors and added high-resolution HLA genotyping. All discovery cohort repertoires had been generated using a single sequencing platform. About 280 gigabases of sequencing data and 70 million to 100 million unique TCR sequences made up an early release that covered under 750 HLA-typed donors. To predict cytomegalovirus infection status, the study brought together high-throughput TCR immunosequencing, statistical association of individual TCRs with disease status, and machine learning. Among the approximately 430 genotyped donors, approximately 77% belonged to the genetic ancestry cluster associated with self-reported Caucasian donors. An earlier analysis of several hundred of the donors applied high-throughput TCR beta sequencing to assess whether each TCR beta V gene segment acted as functional or pseudogenic. Using immunosequencing, the study profiled T cell repertoires from around 670 subjects and related those repertoires to cytomegalovirus serostatus. A later genetic analysis took genome-wide SNP genotypes for 398 of the 666 donors and used that subset as a discovery cohort. The study was designed to test whether signatures of past pathogen exposure could be identified by cataloging public T cell receptors. Rather than drawing on any new phenotypic data, the later analysis identified candidate immune exposures from TCR beta sequences and the way those sequences occurred across donors.

A word on this clone: The antigen it binds to is not known. No much larger clone exists at a distance of one base, and base qualities are not known.

The library was prepared using the immunoSEQ multiplex PCR assay. For the multiplex PCR, a mixture combining 60 forward primers for TCR Vbeta segments and 13 reverse primers for TCR Jbeta segments was used. The CDR3 region of rearranged TCR beta genes was amplified from genomic DNA with a multiplex PCR assay. Amplified TCR beta libraries were sequenced as 87-base-pair reads on the Illumina HiSeq System. Processing in the source paper ran as follows. Across the 640 or so repertoires, a later analysis counted some 80 million unique TCR beta chains, around 11 million of which were shared by at least two donors. To remove PCR and sequencing errors, raw reads were error-corrected and collapsed into unique sequences using a nearest-neighbor algorithm that merged closely related sequences. Alignment of CDR3 sequences to IMGT reference sequences was used to assign V, D and J gene segments. Each retained sequence needed at least a six-nucleotide match to both a V gene segment and a J gene segment. Rearrangements were classified as productive when the CDR3 lacked stop codons and remained in frame with V and J, and all other rearrangements were classified as non-productive. Following IMGT convention, CDR3 was defined as the stretch from the second conserved V-encoded cysteine up to the conserved J-encoded phenylalanine. Sequences without an unambiguous match to a single V gene segment were excluded from the earlier analysis of about 640 of the donors. An earlier analysis of approximately 590 of the donors called V segments functional above 56.7% productive rearrangements and segregating when the between-donor standard deviation exceeded 5%. A statistical classification framework was built to diagnose cytomegalovirus status from the catalog of TCR beta chain sequences. In a later analysis, V and J genes were assigned by comparing TCR nucleotide sequences against IMGT/GENE-DB human TR gene sequences. The TCRdist pipeline was used in a later analysis to assign CDR3 sequences and most-parsimonious VDJ recombination scenarios. In a later analysis, each TCR beta chain was defined by its CDR3 amino acid sequence together with its V-gene family, and reads without a unique V-gene family were excluded. A later analysis removed 500 to 650 highly shared, low-generation-probability nucleotide sequences to deal with suspected cross-contamination and a sequencing artifact. In a later analysis, a clonal expansion index was calculated for each public chain from normalized within-repertoire ranks of inferred template counts. In a later analysis, generation probabilities were computed using a VDJ recombination model fitted to out-of-frame rearrangements, and the results were checked against IGoR. Hypergeometric tests were used in a later analysis to score TCR-TCR, TCR-HLA and TCR-CMV co-occurrence, with a repertoire-size bias correction applied to the TCR pairs. To estimate false discovery rates, a later analysis permuted the HLA or CMV assignments 20 times. In a later analysis, co-occurring TCRs were grouped using DBSCAN, and TCRdist sequence similarity was added for clustering within HLA-allele-positive subsets. Repertoires with fewer than 30,000 or more than 120,000 public chains were left out of co-occurrence clustering, as were a handful of repertoires with anomalous nucleotide sharing. TCRdb limited this immuneACCESS table to in-frame rearrangements with V and J called. A share of clones is missing; checked studies link under half to unresolved V genes, and the rest is unexplained. V and J calls and clone size are given by that table; D and trimming were obtained from the DNA. This sample comprises roughly 230,000 clones, around 84% of them detected only once. 0.2% to 0.3% of the sample lies in the top ten.

The germline V gene (reference sequence) specifies SEHNR as CDR1 and FQNEAQ as CDR2. V is cut by 2 bases and J by 2 bases, and the space between the germline ends is 3 bases. Including cysteine and phenylalanine, the CDR3 has 12 amino acids. Here the CDR3 DNA is all that survives: 36 bases in frame from base 1. The cohort was made up of 500 to 850 healthy bone marrow donors. At the time of sampling, every cohort member was nominally healthy, though immune exposures that went unrecorded were likely present. The donor was CMV seronegative and was included in the group of approximately 350 seronegative cohort members. Each donor provided a peripheral blood sample, and peripheral blood mononuclear cells were used for TCR beta sequencing. The Qiagen DNeasy Blood Extraction Kit was used to extract genomic DNA from the blood cell samples. The study at large found these results: Most TCR sequences were seen in very few donors, while some public TCRs were found in many individuals. The only immune exposure information available for the cohort was CMV serostatus. A further reported finding was that TCR beta sequences accurately predicted the HLA-A and HLA-B alleles for most subjects in the first cohort. Correlated functional status among segregating V segments might be attributable to linkage disequilibrium, but an unknown experimental factor could not be ruled out. Because HLA typing was missing for some donors at each locus, association tests included only the typed subset. Strong co-occurrence of HLA alleles, especially DR and DQ, made assigning TCR associations to individual alleles difficult. The classifier was reported to diagnose cytomegalovirus status with high specificity and sensitivity in both the original cohort and the validation cohort. Because counts were too low, roughly 17 rarely observed V segments, including chromosome 9 orphons, were left out of the earlier analysis of 587 of the donors. The cohort was sequenced for TCR beta chains only, and without alpha or paired-chain data the features that could be detected were limited. A later analysis found that most CMV-associated TCR beta chains appeared HLA-restricted, with HLA associations seemingly driven largely by CMV exposure. In a later analysis, several top co-occurrence clusters were reported to appear linked to parvovirus B19, influenza, CMV and Epstein-Barr virus. The authors suggested that the approach could potentially be extended to other disease states and immunological phenotypes. At a false discovery rate of 0.05, a later analysis linked around 15,000 TCR beta sequences to specific HLA alleles. The study listed 164 TCR beta chains as associated with cytomegalovirus. An earlier analysis of 450 to 750 of the donors showed that most TCR beta V segments appeared in productive rearrangements either about 87% or about 30% of the time, which broadly matched IMGT annotations. A cluster of highly shared sequence variants was judged likely to be a technical artifact of the sequencing pipeline. In a later analysis, HLA-associated TCR beta chains were found to be more clonally expanded and to have lower generation probabilities than equally common non-associated chains. A later genetic analysis associated a missense DCLRE1C variant with V-gene and J-gene trimming of TCR beta chains, and an independent cohort replicated the association. A few of the identified cytomegalovirus-associated TCR beta chains were confirmed in vitro to be specific for cytomegalovirus antigens. Because the 87-base-pair reads could not distinguish some IMGT-functional V segments, including TRBV6-2 and TRBV6-3, those segments were excluded. Roughly uniform sequencing depth across donors was assumed in presence/absence analyses, although this assumption may not hold. In a later analysis, TCR association rates were found to vary across HLA loci, with the most associated TCRs seen for DRB1 alleles and the fewest for HLA-C alleles. According to a later genetic analysis, donors in an Asian-associated ancestry cluster had fewer N-insertions in productive TCRs than the roughly 670-donor mean.

Sequencing was done on a sample of PBMCs. This chain joins TRBV7-9 to TRBJ1-1, with no confidently assigned D gene. The sequence was obtained from a girl aged 2-15 years in good health and CMV-seronegative. The CDR3 region reads CASSLYNTEAFF. The DNA is TGTGCCAGCAGCTTATATAACACTGAAGCTTTCTTT.